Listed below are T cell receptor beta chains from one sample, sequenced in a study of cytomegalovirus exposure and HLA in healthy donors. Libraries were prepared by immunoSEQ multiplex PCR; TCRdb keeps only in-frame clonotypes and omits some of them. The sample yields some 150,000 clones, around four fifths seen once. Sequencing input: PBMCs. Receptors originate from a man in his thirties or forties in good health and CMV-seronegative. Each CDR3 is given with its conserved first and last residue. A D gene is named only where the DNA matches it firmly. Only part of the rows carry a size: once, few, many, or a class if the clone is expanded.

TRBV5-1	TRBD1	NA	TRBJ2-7	CASSLDRGGEQYF	TGCGCCAGCAGCCTAGACAGGGGTGGGGAGCAGTACTTC
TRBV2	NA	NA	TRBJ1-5	CASSVGPGAQPQHF	TGTGCCAGCAGTGTTGGGCCAGGGGCTCAGCCCCAGCATTTT
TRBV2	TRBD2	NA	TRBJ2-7	CASRNERGAYEQYF	TGTGCCAGCAGAAATGAGCGGGGGGCCTACGAGCAGTACTTC
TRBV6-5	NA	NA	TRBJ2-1	CASSYVGRQGNEQFF	TGTGCCAGCAGTTACGTCGGTCGGCAGGGGAATGAGCAGTTCTTC
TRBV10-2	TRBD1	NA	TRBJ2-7	CASLKGGEPYEQYF	TGCGCCTCCCTTAAAGGGGGCGAACCCTACGAGCAGTACTTC
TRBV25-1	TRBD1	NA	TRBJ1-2	CASRRTGLDGYTF	TGTGCCAGCAGACGGACAGGGCTGGATGGCTACACCTTC
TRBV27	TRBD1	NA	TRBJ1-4	CASSFLQGAGANEKLFF	TGTGCCAGCAGTTTCCTCCAGGGGGCGGGGGCTAATGAAAAACTGTTTTTT
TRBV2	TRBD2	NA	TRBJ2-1	CASQREVHNEQFF	TGTGCCAGTCAGCGGGAGGTCCACAATGAGCAGTTCTTC
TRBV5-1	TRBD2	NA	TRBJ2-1	CASSYRLAGYNEQFF	TGCGCCAGCAGCTACCGACTAGCGGGCTACAATGAGCAGTTCTTC
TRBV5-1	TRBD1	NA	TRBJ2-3	CASSPGQGPPDTQYF	TGCGCCAGCAGCCCGGGACAGGGTCCTCCAGATACGCAGTATTTT
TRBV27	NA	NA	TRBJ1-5	CASSPTLLQPQHF	TGTGCCAGCAGCCCTACCTTGTTGCAGCCCCAGCATTTT
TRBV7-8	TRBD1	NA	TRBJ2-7	CASGGKTGGLGSYEQYF	TGTGCCAGTGGGGGGAAAACAGGGGGCCTGGGGTCCTACGAGCAGTACTTC
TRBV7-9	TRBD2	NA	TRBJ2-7	CASSLEASGAAEQYF	TGTGCCAGCAGCTTAGAGGCTAGCGGGGCGGCCGAGCAGTACTTC
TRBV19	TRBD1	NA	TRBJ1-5	CASSGTGVQPQHF	TGTGCCAGTAGTGGGACAGGGGTTCAGCCCCAGCATTTT
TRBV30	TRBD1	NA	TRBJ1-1	CAWSPGGYTEAFF	TGTGCCTGGAGTCCAGGGGGCTACACTGAAGCTTTCTTT
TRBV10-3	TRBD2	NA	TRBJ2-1	CATLPGGTGYNEQFF	TGTGCCACCCTCCCCGGGGGGACCGGGTACAATGAGCAGTTCTTC
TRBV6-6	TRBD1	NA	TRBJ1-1	CASSYGGTGMNTEAFF	TGTGCCAGCAGTTACGGGGGGACAGGGATGAACACTGAAGCTTTCTTT
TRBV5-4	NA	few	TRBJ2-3	CASSFGLKNTDTQYF	TGTGCCAGCAGCTTTGGGCTAAAAAACACAGATACGCAGTATTTT
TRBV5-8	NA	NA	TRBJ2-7	CASSLVGPGTYEQYF	TGTGCCAGCAGCTTGGTTGGTCCGGGGACCTACGAGCAGTACTTC
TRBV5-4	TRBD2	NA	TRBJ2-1	CASFLWEGSNEQFF	TGTGCCAGCTTTCTGTGGGAGGGCTCCAATGAGCAGTTCTTC
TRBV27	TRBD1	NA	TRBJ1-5	CASSLVTGVDNQPQHF	TGTGCCAGCAGTTTAGTTACAGGGGTCGACAATCAGCCCCAGCATTTT
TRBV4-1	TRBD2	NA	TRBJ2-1	CASSQPLAGAPRDEQFF	TGCGCCAGCAGCCAACCACTAGCGGGGGCCCCCCGGGATGAGCAGTTCTTC
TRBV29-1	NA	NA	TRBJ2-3	CSVGGARADTQYF	TGCAGCGTTGGTGGGGCAAGGGCAGATACGCAGTATTTT
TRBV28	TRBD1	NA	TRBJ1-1	CASSLGTGGGRTEAFF	TGTGCCAGCAGTTTGGGGACAGGGGGCGGGAGGACTGAAGCTTTCTTT
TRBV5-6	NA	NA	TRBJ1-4	CASSLGRQGEKLFF	TGTGCCAGCAGCCTGGGAAGGCAGGGGGAAAAACTGTTTTTT
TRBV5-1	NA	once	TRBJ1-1	CASRQFGGGNTEAFF	TGCGCCAGCAGACAGTTTGGGGGGGGAAACACTGAAGCTTTCTTT
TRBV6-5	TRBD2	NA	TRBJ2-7	CASSSRGSGVPHEQYF	TGTGCCAGCAGTTCCCGGGGTAGCGGGGTCCCACACGAGCAGTACTTC
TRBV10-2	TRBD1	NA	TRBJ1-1	CASTIRDRGNTEAFF	TGCGCCAGCACAATTCGGGACAGGGGTAACACTGAAGCTTTCTTT
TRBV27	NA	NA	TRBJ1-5	CASSFGGGSNQPQHF	TGTGCCAGCAGTTTTGGGGGGGGGAGCAATCAGCCCCAGCATTTT
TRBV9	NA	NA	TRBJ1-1	CASSGPGSIEAFF	TGTGCCAGCAGCGGGCCAGGGTCGATTGAAGCTTTCTTT
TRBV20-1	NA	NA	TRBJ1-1	CSATKNTEAFF	TGCAGTGCTACAAAGAACACTGAAGCTTTCTTT
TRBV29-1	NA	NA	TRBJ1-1	CSVVQVNTEAFF	TGCAGCGTGGTACAGGTCAACACTGAAGCTTTCTTT
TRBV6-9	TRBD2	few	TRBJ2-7	CASSYLAGGFYEQYF	TGTGCCAGCAGTTATTTAGCGGGGGGGTTCTACGAGCAGTACTTC
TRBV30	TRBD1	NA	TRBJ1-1	CAWSRTGNTEAFF	TGTGCCTGGAGCCGGACAGGGAACACTGAAGCTTTCTTT
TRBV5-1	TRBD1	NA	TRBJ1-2	CASSYGTGGTYYGYTF	TGCGCCAGCAGCTACGGGACAGGTGGGACCTATTATGGCTACACCTTC
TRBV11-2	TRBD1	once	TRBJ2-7	CASSPYRGSYEQYF	TGTGCCAGCAGCCCCTACAGGGGTTCCTACGAGCAGTACTTC
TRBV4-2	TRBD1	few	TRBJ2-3	CASSHPGQAVDTQYF	TGTGCCAGCAGCCATCCCGGACAGGCGGTTGATACGCAGTATTTT
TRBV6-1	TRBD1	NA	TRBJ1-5	CASQGQGNQPQHF	TGTGCCAGCCAGGGACAGGGGAATCAGCCCCAGCATTTT
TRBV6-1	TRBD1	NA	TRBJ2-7	CASRIRDRGDEQYF	TGTGCCAGCAGGATCCGGGACAGGGGGGACGAGCAGTACTTC
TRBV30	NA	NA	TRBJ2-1	CAWLKTSNPSDEQFF	TGTGCCTGGCTTAAGACTAGTAATCCCTCAGATGAGCAGTTCTTC
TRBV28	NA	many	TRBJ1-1	CASSSPGGDTEAFF	TGTGCCAGCAGTTCCCCCGGGGGTGACACTGAAGCTTTCTTT
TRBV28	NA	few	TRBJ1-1	CASSTHRATTEAFF	TGTGCCAGCAGTACCCACAGGGCTACCACTGAAGCTTTCTTT
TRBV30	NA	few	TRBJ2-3	CAWSEVTSTDTQYF	TGTGCCTGGAGTGAAGTCACTAGCACAGATACGCAGTATTTT
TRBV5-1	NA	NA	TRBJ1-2	CASSLAGVTNYGYTF	TGCGCCAGCAGCTTGGCCGGAGTTACTAACTATGGCTACACCTTC
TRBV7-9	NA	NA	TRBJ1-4	CASSEGSNEKLFF	TGTGCCAGCAGCGAGGGATCCAATGAAAAACTGTTTTTT
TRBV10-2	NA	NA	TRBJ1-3	CASSEGSWQGSGNTIYF	TGCGCCAGCAGTGAAGGATCGTGGCAGGGCTCTGGAAACACCATATATTTT
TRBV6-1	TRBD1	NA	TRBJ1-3	CASSEPGGRLGNTIYF	TGTGCCAGCAGTGAACCAGGGGGCAGGCTCGGAAACACCATATATTTT
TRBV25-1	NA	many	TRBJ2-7	CASSGIVYEQYF	TGTGCCAGCAGCGGGATAGTCTACGAGCAGTACTTC
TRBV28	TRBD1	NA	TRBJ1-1	CASYPGTGVNTEAFF	TGTGCCAGTTATCCGGGGACAGGGGTCAACACTGAAGCTTTCTTT
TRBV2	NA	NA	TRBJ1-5	CASGRGAGAQPQHF	TGTGCCAGCGGAAGAGGGGCAGGGGCTCAGCCCCAGCATTTT
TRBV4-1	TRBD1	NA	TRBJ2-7	CASSQAGTAAYEQYF	TGCGCCAGCAGCCAAGCAGGGACAGCTGCCTACGAGCAGTACTTC
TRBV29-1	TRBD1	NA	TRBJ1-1	CSVEGRQGRTEAFF	TGCAGCGTTGAAGGCAGACAGGGACGCACTGAAGCTTTCTTT
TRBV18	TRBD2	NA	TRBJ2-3	CASSPKYDFQREITDTQYF	TGTGCCAGCTCACCAAAGTACGATTTCCAGCGGGAGATCACAGATACGCAGTATTTT
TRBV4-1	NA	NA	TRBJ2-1	CASSQRHGGRGEQFF	TGCGCCAGCAGCCAACGGCACGGCGGAAGGGGTGAGCAGTTCTTC
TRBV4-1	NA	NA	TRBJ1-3	CASSQESLRGGPSKSGNTIYF	TGCGCCAGCAGCCAGGAGAGCCTGAGAGGGGGACCTAGCAAGTCTGGAAACACCATATATTTT
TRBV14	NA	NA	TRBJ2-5	CASSLGARGETQYF	TGTGCCAGCAGCCTGGGGGCGAGGGGAGAGACCCAGTACTTC
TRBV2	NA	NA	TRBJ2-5	CASSVRGFQETQYF	TGTGCCAGCAGTGTTAGAGGGTTCCAAGAGACCCAGTACTTC
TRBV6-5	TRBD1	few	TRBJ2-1	CASGLQGAFEQFF	TGTGCCAGCGGGCTACAGGGGGCGTTTGAGCAGTTCTTC